A selection of T cell receptor beta chains follows, all from one sample in a study of human T cells and chemical hapten exposure. TCRdb redid the calling of the RACE reads with MiXCR, one entry per CDR3 protein. The table records fewer than 70,000 distinct CDR3 sequences, approximately 6.7% of them present only once. The sample here was whole blood, taken in connection with sensitization to the hapten diphenylcyclopropenone (DPC). Receptors originate from a woman in her 30s with alopecia areata. Some clones in this sample may be carry-over from other donors' samples. The CDR3 runs from the conserved cysteine through the conserved F or W. Fields, in order: clone size, J gene, V gene, D gene, CDR3 protein, CDR3 DNA. The D gene is left open where the match is weak. A clone size is listed for some rows: how often the clone was seen (once, few, many), or a class if it is expanded.

few	TRBJ1-2	TRBV6-1	-	CASSDPPGHGYTF	TGTGCCAGCAGTGATCCACCAGGGCATGGCTACACCTTC
many	TRBJ1-5	TRBV5-6	-	CASSWQGQPQHF	TGTGCCAGCAGCTGGCAAGGTCAGCCCCAGCATTTT
many	TRBJ1-5	TRBV14	-	CASSPDGAQPQHF	TGTGCCAGCAGCCCCGACGGGGCCCAGCCCCAGCATTTT
many	TRBJ2-3	TRBV6-6	TRBD1	CASTLIRTGGADTQYF	TGTGCCAGCACACTTATCAGGACAGGGGGCGCAGATACGCAGTATTTT
many	TRBJ2-5	TRBV7-3	-	CASSPVAAGPKKETQYF	TGTGCCAGCAGCCCCGTAGCGGCAGGGCCTAAAAAAGAGACCCAGTACTTC
few	TRBJ1-1	TRBV5-6	-	CASSKSGEDTEAFF	TGTGCCAGCAGCAAGTCAGGAGAGGACACTGAAGCTTTCTTT
many	TRBJ1-5	TRBV5-5	TRBD1	CASSSDGQGANQPQHF	TGTGCCAGCAGCTCAGATGGACAGGGGGCAAATCAGCCCCAGCATTTT
few	TRBJ2-7	TRBV19	-	CASSPLSGEQYF	TGTGCCAGTAGCCCGTTGTCAGGCGAGCAGTACTTC
many	TRBJ1-5	TRBV20-1	TRBD1	CSATQGAGINQPQHF	TGCAGTGCGACACAGGGGGCGGGTATTAATCAGCCCCAGCATTTT
few	TRBJ1-6	TRBV7-2	-	CASSLERGSSYNSPLHF	TGTGCCAGCAGCTTAGAGAGGGGCAGCTCCTATAATTCACCCCTCCACTTT
-	TRBJ1-4	TRBV2	-	CASSEDGQRNEKLFF	TGTGCCAGCAGTGAAGATGGGCAGCGTAATGAAAAACTGTTTTTT
many	TRBJ1-2	TRBV10-3	-	CAISEEQGVNYGYTF	TGTGCCATCAGTGAAGAACAGGGAGTGAACTATGGCTACACCTTC
-	TRBJ2-1	TRBV5-1	-	CASSSPLISSYNEQFF	TGCGCCAGCAGCTCGCCCCTAATAAGCTCCTACAATGAGCAGTTCTTC
-	TRBJ1-5	TRBV20-1	-	CSAKVIYTDQPQHF	TGCAGTGCTAAGGTGATCTATACGGATCAGCCCCAGCATTTT
many	TRBJ2-1	TRBV4-1	-	CASSQGDFKYNEQFF	TGCGCCAGCAGCCAAGGGGACTTCAAATACAATGAGCAGTTCTTC
many	TRBJ2-1	TRBV2	-	CASGTGTNSYNEQFF	TGTGCCAGTGGAACTGGGACGAACTCCTACAATGAGCAGTTCTTC
many	TRBJ2-5	TRBV7-3	TRBD2	CASSSGLAGGPLETQYF	TGTGCCAGCAGCTCCGGACTAGCGGGGGGGCCATTAGAGACCCAGTACTTC
many	TRBJ2-1	TRBV29-1	TRBD1	CSVQIDRDPANEQFF	TGCAGCGTCCAAATCGACAGGGACCCAGCCAATGAGCAGTTCTTC
-	TRBJ2-7	TRBV12-3/TRBV12-4	TRBD2	CASSFRGREGRVYEQYF	TGTGCCAGCAGTTTTAGGGGTAGGGAGGGTAGGGTCTACGAGCAGTACTTC
-	TRBJ2-3	TRBV12-3/TRBV12-4	-	CASSLGGGPDTQYF	TGTGCCAGCAGTTTAGGAGGAGGCCCAGATACGCAGTATTTT
many	TRBJ2-1	TRBV5-5	-	CATRGVGNRVYNEQFF	TGTGCCACCCGGGGAGTTGGAAACAGGGTCTACAATGAGCAGTTCTTC
many	TRBJ1-5	TRBV12-3/TRBV12-4	-	CASSPQADQPQHF	TGTGCCAGCAGTCCCCAGGCAGATCAGCCCCAGCATTTT
many	TRBJ1-1	TRBV4-1	-	CASSASQLGMNTEAFF	TGCGCCAGCAGCGCAAGTCAGCTAGGAATGAACACTGAAGCTTTCTTT
-	TRBJ2-3	TRBV29-1	TRBD2	CSAMGTSGVTDTQYF	TGCAGCGCAATGGGGACTAGCGGAGTCACAGATACGCAGTATTTT
many	TRBJ1-1	TRBV2	-	CASSADSTEAFF	TGTGCCAGCAGCGCCGACAGCACTGAAGCTTTCTTT
many	TRBJ2-2	TRBV7-2	TRBD2	CASSLQARLAGVFANTGELFF	TGTGCCAGCAGCCTGCAAGCCCGTCTAGCGGGGGTCTTCGCGAACACCGGGGAGCTGTTTTTT
many	TRBJ1-2	TRBV12-5	-	CASGFQGNGYTF	TGTGCTAGTGGTTTTCAAGGGAATGGCTACACCTTC
many	TRBJ1-2	TRBV20-1	TRBD1	CSASGTVYGYTF	TGCAGTGCTAGTGGGACAGTCTATGGCTACACCTTC
many	TRBJ2-1	TRBV7-3	TRBD2	CASRRSGTSGHNEQFF	TGTGCCAGCAGGCGATCCGGGACTAGCGGTCACAATGAGCAGTTCTTC
many	TRBJ1-2	TRBV20-1	TRBD1	CSARLMGDRGVVDYGYTF	TGCAGTGCTAGACTTATGGGGGACAGGGGGGTAGTGGACTATGGCTACACCTTC
many	TRBJ1-1	TRBV6-4	TRBD1	CAADRGRWDTEAFF	TGTGCCGCGGACAGGGGGCGTTGGGACACTGAAGCTTTCTTT
few	TRBJ1-1	TRBV27	-	CASSYDSRLGNTEAFF	TGTGCCAGCAGCTACGACTCTAGGTTGGGGAACACTGAAGCTTTCTTT
many	TRBJ2-7	TRBV7-9	TRBD1	CASSSADRGSAPYEQYF	TGTGCCAGCAGCTCTGCTGACAGGGGGTCCGCACCCTACGAGCAGTACTTC
many	TRBJ2-3	TRBV30	-	CAWSYPSTDTQYF	TGTGCCTGGAGTTACCCTAGCACAGATACGCAGTATTTT
-	TRBJ1-1	TRBV20-1	TRBD1	CSATGGESMNTEAFF	TGCAGTGCTACAGGGGGCGAGAGCATGAACACTGAAGCTTTCTTT
once	TRBJ1-5	TRBV19	-	CASSVGNQPQHF	TGTGCCAGTAGTGTGGGCAATCAGCCCCAGCATTTT